Included here is one TCR beta chain sequence, with context. Antigen unknown. From the reads, TCRdb called clonotypes with MiXCR, one entry per CDR3 protein. The sample includes about 900,000 distinct CDR3 sequences, roughly 30% seen only once; the top ten take roughly 12%. This record comes from a study of T cell repertoires in cytomegalovirus infection. Looking at the study overall: Well-studied HLA-B-restricted epitopes and recently identified HLA-C-restricted epitopes of CMV were both used in the study. Matching HLA type, along with CMV infection, was indicated by public TCR beta signatures.

General observations from the study: Dominating the ex vivo response were HLA-C-restricted CMV-specific TCR beta clonotypes.

CDR3 length: 12 residues. V shed 5 bases and J shed 7 bases, with 8 bases lying between them. Looked up from germline, CDR1 is SEHNR and CDR2 is FQNEAQ (reference sequence). The chain uses TRBV7-9 and TRBJ2-2; no definite D call. The specimen was cultured CD8+ T cells from PBMCs, collected from culture after CMV antigen stimulation. This TCR was sampled from a human donor in good health (CMV status not recorded). Some clones in this sample may be carry-over from other donors' samples. DNA for the CDR3: TGTGCCAGCAGCCCCCCGGGCGGGGAGCTGTTTTTT. This codes for CASSPPGGELFF.